This T cell receptor (beta chain) was obtained from a study of blood T cell repertoires in COVID-19. Overall study: Both acute and convalescent COVID-19 samples were obtained from the United States, Italy and Spain. PBMCs, B-cell-depleted T cells, or T cells provided the cDNA or gDNA that made up the material.

Sequencing was performed with immunoSEQ multiplex PCR; in TCRdb, only in-frame clones are kept and a portion is missing. The sample shows about 240,000 clones, about 86% of them seen only once. This CDR3 has 14 amino acids. The V end lost 1 base, the J end lost 0 bases, and 7 bases lay between the germline ends. Germline values: CDR1 SGHNT, CDR2 YENEEA. Those who participated ranged in age from roughly 18 to 89 years and resided in approximately 23 US areas. Clinical history as reported by participants underpinned cohort assignment. The chain employs TRBV11-3 and TRBJ2-7, with D unclear. The sequence was obtained from a woman aged 40 to 50 with acute COVID-19. Sequenced: PBMCs or T cells enriched from blood (not recorded which). The CDR3 is CASSLAASSYEQYF. As DNA, the CDR3 is TGTGCCAGCAGCTTAGCGGCTAGCTCCTACGAGCAGTACTTC.